A single sample is the source of the 22 T cell receptor beta chains below, sequenced in a study of blood T cell repertoires in COVID-19. Profiling relied on immunoSEQ multiplex PCR, and the TCRdb table lists in-frame clones only, not all of them. The data contain roughly 230,000 clones, approximately 85% of them singletons. The sample was PBMCs or T cells enriched from blood (not recorded which). These receptors came from a woman aged 45-65 years who had been exposed to COVID-19.

For this clone: The same CDR3 can be traced to other DNA sequences in this sample. The CDR3 here is CSVKQGLSYEQYF. The CDR3 DNA follows: TGCAGCGTTAAGCAGGGGTTGAGCTACGAGCAGTACTTC. J is TRBJ2-7 and V is TRBV29-1, with D possibly TRBD1 on 6 matching bases. V was clipped by 5 bases and J by 3 bases, with 14 bases between them. Germline lookup yields CDR1 SQVTM and CDR2 ANQGSEA. The CDR3 is made up of 13 amino acids.

V usage is TRBV2 and J usage is TRBJ1-5; D is ambiguous. The germline V gene has CDR1 SNHLY and CDR2 FYNNEI. CDR3 length equals 13 residues. The germline V and J ends were trimmed by 1 base and 7 bases, with 8 bases remaining between them. CDR3 sequence (DNA): TGTGCCAGCAGTGAAGGCGGCAGCCAGCCCCAGCATTTT. Translation: CASSEGGSQPQHF.

The V gene is TRBV6-5, the J gene TRBJ1-1; D unresolved. Trimming took 6 bases from V and 0 from J, leaving 8 bases between them. Per the germline V gene, CDR1 is MNHEY and CDR2 is SVGAGI. The CDR3 is 13 amino acids. This chain's CDR3 is CASSLQLNTEAFF. The CDR3, as DNA: TGTGCCAGCAGCCTACAGTTGAACACTGAAGCTTTCTTT.

The J gene is TRBJ1-1, the V gene TRBV28; D unclear. The CDR3 runs 15 residues. In germline, CDR1 is MDHEN, CDR2 SYDVKM. Trimming took 6 bases from V and 0 from J, leaving 14 bases between them. CDR3 region: CASSPIQAMNTEAFF. DNA of the CDR3: TGTGCCAGCAGCCCGATCCAGGCCATGAACACTGAAGCTTTCTTT.

DNA of the CDR3: TGTGCCTGGAACAGGGCGTCCGGTGAAGCTTTCTTT. Amino acids: CAWNRASGEAFF. The V gene is TRBV30, the J gene TRBJ1-1; possibly TRBD1 for D (6 bases). V lost 4 bases, J lost 7 bases, and 13 bases lay in between. The CDR3 loop spans 12 amino acids. The germline CDR1 and CDR2 sequences are GTSNPN and SVGIG (reference sequence).

The chain joins TRBV30 to TRBJ1-3; D uncertain. V was cut by 2 bases and J by 0 bases, with 5 bases left in between. Germline assignment: CDR1 GTSNPN and CDR2 SVGIG (reference sequence). The CDR3 totals 13 residues. Written as DNA, the CDR3 is TGTGCCTGGAGTACCGGCTCTGGAAACACCATATATTTT. This sequence encodes CAWSTGSGNTIYF.

The gene calls are TRBV28 and TRBJ1-1; TRBD1 agrees at 8 bases. V was pared by 5 bases and J by 2 bases, with 16 bases of the junction left unmatched. There are 18 residues in the CDR3. Germline CDR1 and CDR2: MDHEN and SYDVKM. The CDR3 coding sequence is TGTGCCAGCAGTCCCGCCGGGACAGGCCGACCCTTTAACACTGAAGCTTTCTTT. Translation gives CASSPAGTGRPFNTEAFF.

The chain has TRBV30 and TRBJ1-1; possibly TRBD1 for D (5 bases). Trimming shortened V by 3 bases and J by 5 bases, and 19 bases separated the two germline ends. Germline CDR1 reads GTSNPN; CDR2 reads SVGIG (reference sequence). The CDR3 totals 15 residues. The CDR3 region is CAWSANGAILTEAFF. The CDR3 nucleotides are TGTGCCTGGAGCGCTAATGGGGCGATCCTGACTGAAGCTTTCTTT.

The chain couples TRBV5-6 to TRBJ1-5; 7 bases are shared with TRBD1. The germline CDR1 and CDR2 sequences are SGHDT and YYEEEE. This CDR3 is built from 17 residues. V shed 1 base, J shed 0 bases, and the junction held 7 bases outside the gene matches. CDR3 protein: CASSLRTGPYSNQPQHF. The DNA of the CDR3 is TGTGCCAGCAGCTTGAGGACAGGACCTTATAGCAATCAGCCCCAGCATTTT.

The chain has TRBV6-5 and TRBJ2-5, with TRBD2 matching 10 bases. In germline, CDR1 is MNHEY, CDR2 SVGAGI. J lost 4 bases, V lost 6 bases, and 8 bases had no gene match. CDR3 length: 15 amino acids. CDR3 amino acids: CASRRSSGRTETQYF. The CDR3 DNA reads as TGTGCCAGCAGAAGGAGTAGCGGGAGGACAGAGACCCAGTACTTC.

This chain joins TRBV24-1 and TRBJ2-1; D is possibly TRBD2 (6 bases). With 9 bases removed from V and 0 bases from J, the gap between germline ends came to 14 bases. CDR3 length: 15 residues. Germline CDR1 and CDR2: KGHDR and SFDVKD. As DNA, the CDR3 is TGTGCCACCGGGGCAGGGACTCCCTCCTACAATGAGCAGTTCTTC. As protein: CATGAGTPSYNEQFF.

The chain uses TRBV21-1 and TRBJ1-4; the D call of TRBD1 is as the table states it, not checked on the DNA. TRBV21-1 is labeled a pseudogene. The CDR3 runs to 16 residues. CDR3 residues: CASSTLPDTTNEKLFF. CDR3 sequence (DNA): TGTGCCAGCAGCACCTTGCCAGACACAACTAATGAAAAACTGTTTTTT.

V and J are TRBV10-3 and TRBJ1-1; 8 bases map to TRBD1. CDR1 is ENHRY, CDR2 SYGVKD, per germline. This CDR3 contains 14 residues. With 5 bases clipped from V and 2 bases from J, the junction kept 4 bases outside the gene matches. The CDR3 sequence: CAISSDRGNTEAFF. CDR3 in DNA: TGTGCCATCAGTTCAGACAGGGGAAACACTGAAGCTTTCTTT.

The rearrangement links TRBV6-1 to TRBJ1-6, with TRBD1 identical over 7 bases. The J segment lost 10 bases and the V segment lost 4 bases, leaving 22 bases of the junction unmatched. CDR3 length: 19 residues. Per germline, CDR1 MNHNS and CDR2 SASEGT. The CDR3 here is CASSARQGMGRLPHSPLHF. CDR3 DNA sequence: TGTGCCAGCAGTGCCAGACAGGGTATGGGGAGACTCCCCCACTCACCCCTCCACTTT.

The genes are TRBV7-9 and TRBJ2-2; 7 bases agree with TRBD1. The trim removed 5 bases at V and 1 base at J, leaving 10 bases unmatched. The CDR3 spans 17 residues. The germline V gene has CDR1 SEHNR and CDR2 FQNEAQ (reference sequence). The CDR3 is CASSQQGPIKNTGELFF. The CDR3 coding sequence is TGTGCCAGCAGCCAACAGGGGCCCATTAAGAACACCGGGGAGCTGTTTTTT.

The chain employs TRBV7-2 and TRBJ1-6; D remains ambiguous. This CDR3 is 14 amino acids long. From germline, CDR1 is SGHTA and CDR2 FQGNSA. V dropped 3 bases and J dropped 2 bases, with 5 bases sitting between them. The DNA for the CDR3 is TGTGCCAGCAGCTTGGCCCCCTATAATTCACCCCTCCACTTT. As protein: CASSLAPYNSPLHF.

V gene TRBV7-9 combines with J gene TRBJ2-1, with D perhaps TRBD2 (7 bases). Trimming removed 8 bases at V and 2 bases at J, with 13 bases between. Germline V gene lookup returns CDR1 SEHNR and CDR2 FQNEAQ (reference sequence). The CDR3 totals 14 residues. This chain's CDR3 is CASGGGWTYNEQFF. The CDR3 DNA is TGTGCCAGCGGCGGGGGCTGGACCTACAATGAGCAGTTCTTC. Looking up the rest from reference TRBV7-9 and TRBJ2-1 gives the full variable domain: DTGVSQNPRHKITKRGQNVTFRCDPISEHNRLYWYRQTLGQGPEFLTYFQNEAQLEKSRLLSDRFSAERPKGSFSTLEIQRTEQGDSAMYLCASGGGWTYNEQFFGPGTRLTVL.

CDR3 loop: CSVQQGVLTEAFF. In DNA, the CDR3 is TGCAGCGTCCAACAAGGGGTTTTGACTGAAGCTTTCTTT. V is TRBV29-1 and J is TRBJ1-1; maybe TRBD1 (5 bases). The CDR3 contains 13 residues. V lost 6 bases to trimming and J lost 5 bases, with 16 bases between them. CDR1 is SQVTM and CDR2 is ANQGSEA in the germline V gene.

CDR3 region: CSAAVADEQYF. CDR3 coding DNA: TGCAGTGCCGCGGTCGCCGACGAGCAGTACTTC. The chain combines TRBV20-1 with TRBJ2-7, with D hard to call. CDR1 is DFQATT and CDR2 is SNEGSKA in the germline V gene (reference sequence). V lost 6 bases, J lost 5 bases, and 11 bases lay in between. The CDR3 is 11 amino acids.

The chain has TRBV19 and TRBJ1-6; possibly TRBD1 for D (6 bases). This CDR3 spans 13 amino acids. CDR1 is LNHDA and CDR2 is SQIVND in the germline V gene (reference sequence). The V and J ends lost 5 bases and 10 bases respectively, with 12 bases between them. CDR3 DNA: TGTGCCAGTAGTGTGACAGGAGGATCACCCCTCCACTTT. Protein: CASSVTGGSPLHF. Filled out from reference TRBV19 and TRBJ1-6, the complete variable domain reads DGGITQSPKYLFRKEGQNVTLSCEQNLNHDAMYWYRQDPGQGLRLIYYSQIVNDFQKGDIAEGYSVSREKKESFPLTVTSAQKNPTAFYLCASSVTGGSPLHFGNGTRLTVT.

Only one count was recorded for this clone. This chain joins TRBV6-5 and TRBJ2-1, with no clear D. Trimming left V 4 bases short and J 5 bases short, with 9 bases between. The CDR3 loop spans 13 amino acids. Germline V gene lookup returns CDR1 MNHEY and CDR2 SVGAGI. CDR3: CASSSFRDNEQFF. The CDR3 DNA reads as TGTGCCAGCAGTTCCTTCCGCGACAATGAGCAGTTCTTC.

This clone was counted many times. The rearrangement links TRBV19 to TRBJ2-5; tentative D call: TRBD1 (6 bases). CDR1 is LNHDA and CDR2 is SQIVND in the germline V gene (reference sequence). V lost 6 bases to trimming and J lost 4 bases, with 6 bases between them. The CDR3 has 11 amino acids. The CDR3: CASRTGETQYF. In nucleotides, the CDR3 is TGTGCCAGTAGGACAGGAGAGACCCAGTACTTC.